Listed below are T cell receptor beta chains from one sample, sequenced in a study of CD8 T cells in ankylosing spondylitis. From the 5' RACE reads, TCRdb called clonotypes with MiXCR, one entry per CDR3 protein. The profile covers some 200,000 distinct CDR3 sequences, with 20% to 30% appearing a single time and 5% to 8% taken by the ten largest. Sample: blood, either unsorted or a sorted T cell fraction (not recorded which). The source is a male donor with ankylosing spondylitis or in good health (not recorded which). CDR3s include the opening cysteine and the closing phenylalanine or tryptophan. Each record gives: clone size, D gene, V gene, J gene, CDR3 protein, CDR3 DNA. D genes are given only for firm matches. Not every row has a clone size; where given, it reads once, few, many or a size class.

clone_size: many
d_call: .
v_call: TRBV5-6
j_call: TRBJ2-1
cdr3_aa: CASSGTGQLRYNEQFF
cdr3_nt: TGTGCCAGCAGCGGGACGGGACAACTACGTTACAATGAGCAGTTCTTC

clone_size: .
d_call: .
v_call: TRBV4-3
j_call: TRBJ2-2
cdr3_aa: CASSQEYRGYTGELFF
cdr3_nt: TGCGCCAGCAGCCAAGAGTACAGAGGATACACCGGGGAGCTGTTTTTT

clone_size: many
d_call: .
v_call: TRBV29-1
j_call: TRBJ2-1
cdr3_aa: CSVATGRNEQFF
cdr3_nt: TGCAGCGTTGCCACAGGGAGAAATGAGCAGTTCTTC

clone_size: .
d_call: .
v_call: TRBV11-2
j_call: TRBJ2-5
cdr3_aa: CASSFGAAETQYF
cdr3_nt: TGTGCCAGCAGCTTCGGGGCGGCAGAGACCCAGTACTTC

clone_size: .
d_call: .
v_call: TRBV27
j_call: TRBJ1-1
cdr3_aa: CASSVNRASGVAFF
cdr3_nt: TGTGCCAGCAGTGTGAACAGGGCGTCGGGGGTGGCTTTCTTT

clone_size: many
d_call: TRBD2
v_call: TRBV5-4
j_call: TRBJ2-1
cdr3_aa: CASSLIAGAGYNEQFF
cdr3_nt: TGTGCCAGCAGCCTAATAGCGGGAGCGGGCTACAATGAGCAGTTCTTC

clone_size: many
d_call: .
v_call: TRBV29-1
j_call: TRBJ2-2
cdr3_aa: CSVGPRTGELFF
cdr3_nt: TGCAGCGTCGGACCACGAACCGGGGAGCTGTTTTTT

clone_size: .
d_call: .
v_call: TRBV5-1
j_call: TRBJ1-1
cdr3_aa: CASSLDREPNTEAFF
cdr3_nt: TGCGCCAGCAGCTTGGATAGGGAACCGAACACTGAAGCTTTCTTT

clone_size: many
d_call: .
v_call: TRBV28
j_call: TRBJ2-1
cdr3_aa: CASSTLRTGRGEQFF
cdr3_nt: TGTGCCAGCAGCACCCTTAGGACCGGGAGAGGTGAGCAGTTCTTC

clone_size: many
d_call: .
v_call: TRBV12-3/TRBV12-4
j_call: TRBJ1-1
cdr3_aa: CASSFTGRNTEAFF
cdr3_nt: TGTGCCAGCAGTTTTACAGGTAGGAACACTGAAGCTTTCTTT

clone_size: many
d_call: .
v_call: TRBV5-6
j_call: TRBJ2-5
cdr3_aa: CASSRPQETQYF
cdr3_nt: TGTGCCAGCAGCCGACCCCAAGAGACCCAGTACTTC

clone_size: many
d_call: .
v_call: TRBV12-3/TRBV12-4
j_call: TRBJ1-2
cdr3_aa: CASSKGDGDGYTF
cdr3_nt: TGTGCCAGCAGTAAAGGGGATGGCGATGGCTACACCTTC

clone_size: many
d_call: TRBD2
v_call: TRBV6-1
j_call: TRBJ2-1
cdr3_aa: CASSLAGTTTYNEQFF
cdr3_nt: TGTGCCAGCAGCCTTGCCGGGACTACCACCTACAATGAGCAGTTCTTC

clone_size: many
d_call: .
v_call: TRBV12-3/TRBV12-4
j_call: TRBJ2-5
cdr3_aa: CASSLAQETQYF
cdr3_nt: TGCGCCAGCAGCTTGGCCCAAGAGACCCAGTACTTC

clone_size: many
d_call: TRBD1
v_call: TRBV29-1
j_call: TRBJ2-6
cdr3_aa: CSVGQGGSGANVLTF
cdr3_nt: TGCAGCGTTGGACAGGGGGGGTCTGGGGCCAACGTCCTGACTTTC

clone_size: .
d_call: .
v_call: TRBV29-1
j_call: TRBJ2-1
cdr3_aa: CSVEAGGTEQFF
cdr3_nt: TGCAGCGTTGAGGCTGGCGGGACTGAGCAGTTCTTC

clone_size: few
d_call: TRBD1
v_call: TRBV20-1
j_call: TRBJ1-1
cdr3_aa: CSAQQGGGGTEAFF
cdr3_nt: TGCAGTGCTCAACAGGGGGGAGGTGGCACTGAAGCTTTCTTT

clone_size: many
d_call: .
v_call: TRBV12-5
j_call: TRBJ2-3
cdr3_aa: CASGFGYTQYF
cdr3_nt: TGTGCTAGTGGTTTCGGATATACGCAGTATTTT

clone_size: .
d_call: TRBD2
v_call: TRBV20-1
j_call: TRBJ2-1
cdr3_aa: CSAPGSLAGGPDEQFF
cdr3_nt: TGCAGTGCTCCCGGCTCTCTAGCGGGAGGGCCCGATGAGCAGTTCTTC

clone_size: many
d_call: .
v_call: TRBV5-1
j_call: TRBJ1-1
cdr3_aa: CASSLRKPTEAFF
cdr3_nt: TGCGCCAGCAGCTTGAGGAAACCGACTGAAGCTTTCTTT

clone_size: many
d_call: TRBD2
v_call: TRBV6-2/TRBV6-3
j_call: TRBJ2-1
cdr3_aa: CASSFSYGLAQDEQFF
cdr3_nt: TGTGCCAGCAGTTTTTCTTACGGACTAGCGCAGGATGAGCAGTTCTTC

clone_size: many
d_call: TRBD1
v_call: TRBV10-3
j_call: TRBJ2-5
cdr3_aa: CAISDPGQQETQYF
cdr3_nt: TGTGCCATCAGTGACCCGGGACAGCAAGAGACCCAGTACTTC

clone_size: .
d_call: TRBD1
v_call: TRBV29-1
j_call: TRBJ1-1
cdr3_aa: CSVGGPSGQGNTEAFF
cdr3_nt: TGCAGCGTGGGAGGACCTTCCGGACAGGGGAACACTGAAGCTTTCTTT

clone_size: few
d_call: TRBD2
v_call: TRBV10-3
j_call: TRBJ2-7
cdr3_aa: CAIRGSGASYEQYF
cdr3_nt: TGTGCCATCAGAGGTAGCGGGGCATCCTACGAGCAGTACTTC

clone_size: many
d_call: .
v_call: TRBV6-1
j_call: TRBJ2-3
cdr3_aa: CASTSLGGHTQYF
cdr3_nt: TGTGCCAGCACCTCCCTGGGGGGCCATACGCAGTATTTT

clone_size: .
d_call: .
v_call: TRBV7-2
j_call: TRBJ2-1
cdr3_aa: CASSPRGTISFF
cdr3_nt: TGTGCCAGCAGCCCCAGGGGTACGATTTCATTCTTC

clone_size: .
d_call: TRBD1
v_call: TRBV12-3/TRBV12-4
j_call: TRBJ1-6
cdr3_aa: CASSSGQSYNSPLHF
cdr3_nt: TGTGCCAGCAGTTCGGGACAGTCTTATAATTCACCCCTCCACTTT

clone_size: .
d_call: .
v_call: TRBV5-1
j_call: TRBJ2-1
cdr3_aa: CASSLGTSPNNEQFF
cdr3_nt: TGCGCCAGCAGCTTGGGCACTAGCCCCAACAATGAGCAGTTCTTC